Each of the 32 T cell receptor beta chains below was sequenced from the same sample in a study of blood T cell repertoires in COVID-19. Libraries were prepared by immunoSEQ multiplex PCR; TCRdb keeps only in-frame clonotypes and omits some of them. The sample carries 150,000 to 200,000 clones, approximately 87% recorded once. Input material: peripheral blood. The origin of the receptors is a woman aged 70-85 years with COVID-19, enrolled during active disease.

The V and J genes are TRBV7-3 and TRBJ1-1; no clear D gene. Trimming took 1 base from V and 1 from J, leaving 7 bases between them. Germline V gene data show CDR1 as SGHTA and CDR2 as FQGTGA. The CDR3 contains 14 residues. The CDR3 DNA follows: TGTGCCAGCAGCTTAAGTCCCTCGAACACTGAAGCTTTCTTT. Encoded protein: CASSLSPSNTEAFF.

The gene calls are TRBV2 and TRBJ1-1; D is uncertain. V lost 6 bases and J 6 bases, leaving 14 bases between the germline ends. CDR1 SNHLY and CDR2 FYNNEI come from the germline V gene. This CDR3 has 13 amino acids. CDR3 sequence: CASRFREDAEAFF. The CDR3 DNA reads TGTGCCAGCAGATTTCGGGAGGACGCTGAAGCTTTCTTT. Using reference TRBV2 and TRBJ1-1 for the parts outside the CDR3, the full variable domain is EPEVTQTPSHQVTQMGQEVILRCVPISNHLYFYWYRQILGQKVEFLVSFYNNEISEKSEIFDDQFSVERPDGSNFTLKIRSTKLEDSAMYFCASRFREDAEAFFGQGTRLTVV.

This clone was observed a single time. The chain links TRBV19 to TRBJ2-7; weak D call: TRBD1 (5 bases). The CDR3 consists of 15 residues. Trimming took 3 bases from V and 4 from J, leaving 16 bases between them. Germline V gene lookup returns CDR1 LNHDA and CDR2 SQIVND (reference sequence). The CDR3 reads CASSISQGTFYEQYF. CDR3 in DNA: TGTGCCAGTAGTATTTCCCAGGGCACCTTTTACGAGCAGTACTTC.

The CDR3 DNA sequence: TGTGCCAGTAGTATCCGGGTGCCTAACTATGGCTACACCTTC. Translating gives CASSIRVPNYGYTF. The rearrangement uses TRBV19 and TRBJ1-2; D uncertain. Trimming cost V 3 bases and J 0 bases, with 8 bases left between them. Germline CDR1 and CDR2: LNHDA and SQIVND (reference sequence). CDR3 length equals 14 residues.

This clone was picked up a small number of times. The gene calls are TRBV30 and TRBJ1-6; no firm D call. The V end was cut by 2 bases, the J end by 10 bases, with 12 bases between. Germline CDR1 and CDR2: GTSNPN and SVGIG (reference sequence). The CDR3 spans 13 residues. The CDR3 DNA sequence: TGTGCCTGGAGTCCAGGCGCCAGATCACCCCTCCACTTT. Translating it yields CAWSPGARSPLHF.

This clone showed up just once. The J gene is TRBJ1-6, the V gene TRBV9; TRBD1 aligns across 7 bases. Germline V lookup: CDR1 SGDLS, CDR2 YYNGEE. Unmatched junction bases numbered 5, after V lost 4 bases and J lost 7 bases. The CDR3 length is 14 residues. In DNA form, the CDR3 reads TGTGCCAGCAGCTCCAGGGACAGCAATTCACCCCTCCACTTT. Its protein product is CASSSRDSNSPLHF.

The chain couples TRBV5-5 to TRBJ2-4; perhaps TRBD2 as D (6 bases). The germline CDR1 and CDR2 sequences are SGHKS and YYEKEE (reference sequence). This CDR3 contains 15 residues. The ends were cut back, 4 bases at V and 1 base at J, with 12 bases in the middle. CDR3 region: CASSAGGGAKNIQYF. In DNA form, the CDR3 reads TGTGCCAGCAGCGCGGGTGGAGGGGCCAAAAACATTCAGTACTTC.

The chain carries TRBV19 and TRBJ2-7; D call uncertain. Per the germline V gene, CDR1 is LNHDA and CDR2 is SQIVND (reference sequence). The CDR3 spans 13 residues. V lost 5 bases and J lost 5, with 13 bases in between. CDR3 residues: CASSSQVWNEQYF. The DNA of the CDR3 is TGTGCCAGTAGTTCTCAGGTTTGGAACGAGCAGTACTTC. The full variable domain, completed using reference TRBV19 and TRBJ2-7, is DGGITQSPKYLFRKEGQNVTLSCEQNLNHDAMYWYRQDPGQGLRLIYYSQIVNDFQKGDIAEGYSVSREKKESFPLTVTSAQKNPTAFYLCASSSQVWNEQYFGPGTRLTVT.

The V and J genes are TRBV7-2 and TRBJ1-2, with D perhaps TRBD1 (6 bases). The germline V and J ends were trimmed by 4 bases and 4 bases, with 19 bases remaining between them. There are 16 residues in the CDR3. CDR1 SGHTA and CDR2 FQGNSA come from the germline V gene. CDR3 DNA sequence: TGTGCCAGCAGCTCGCGGACAGCGAGGGAGTCCTATGGCTACACCTTC. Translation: CASSSRTARESYGYTF.

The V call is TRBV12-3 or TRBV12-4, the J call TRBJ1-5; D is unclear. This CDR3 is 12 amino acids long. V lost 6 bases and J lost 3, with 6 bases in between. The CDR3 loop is CASSRVNQPQHF. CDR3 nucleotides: TGTGCCAGCAGCCGGGTCAATCAGCCCCAGCATTTT.

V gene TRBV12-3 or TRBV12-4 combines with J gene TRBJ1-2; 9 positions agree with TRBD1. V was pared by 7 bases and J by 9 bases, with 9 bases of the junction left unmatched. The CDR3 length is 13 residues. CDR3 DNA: TGTGCCAGCACCTTGACAGGGGGGCCAAGCTACACCTTC. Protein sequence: CASTLTGGPSYTF.

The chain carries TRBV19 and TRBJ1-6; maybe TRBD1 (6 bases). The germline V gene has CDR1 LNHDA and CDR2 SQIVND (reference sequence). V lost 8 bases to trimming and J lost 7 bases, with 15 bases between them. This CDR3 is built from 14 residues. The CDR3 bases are TGTGCCAGTCGACAGGACATTGAAAATTCACCCCTCCACTTT. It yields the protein CASRQDIENSPLHF.

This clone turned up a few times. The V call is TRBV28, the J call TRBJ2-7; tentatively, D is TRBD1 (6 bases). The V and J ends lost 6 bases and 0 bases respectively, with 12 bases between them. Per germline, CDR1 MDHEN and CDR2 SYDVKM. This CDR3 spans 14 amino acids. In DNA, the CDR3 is TGTGCCAGCAGCCCGACAGGAGACTCCTACGAGCAGTACTTC. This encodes CASSPTGDSYEQYF.

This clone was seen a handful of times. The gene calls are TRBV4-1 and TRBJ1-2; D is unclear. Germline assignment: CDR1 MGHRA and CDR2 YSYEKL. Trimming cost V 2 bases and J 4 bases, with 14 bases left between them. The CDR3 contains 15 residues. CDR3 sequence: CASSQFAVLTYGYTF. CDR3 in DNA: TGCGCCAGCAGCCAATTCGCGGTCTTAACCTATGGCTACACCTTC.

Here the CDR3 DNA reads TGTGCCAGCAGCCCCTCCGGTAGGAGCTATGGCTACACCTTC. It specifies CASSPSGRSYGYTF. The V and J genes are TRBV11-2 and TRBJ1-2; D gene unclear. The length of the CDR3 is 14 residues. V dropped 5 bases and J dropped 4 bases, with 14 bases sitting between them. Germline V gene lookup returns CDR1 SGHAT and CDR2 FQNNGV.

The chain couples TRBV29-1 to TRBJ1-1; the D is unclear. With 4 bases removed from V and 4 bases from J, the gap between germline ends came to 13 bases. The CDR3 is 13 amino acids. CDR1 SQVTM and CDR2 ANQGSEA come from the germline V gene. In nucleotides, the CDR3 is TGCAGCGTTGGACCGGTGGGAGGCACTGAAGCTTTCTTT. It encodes CSVGPVGGTEAFF.

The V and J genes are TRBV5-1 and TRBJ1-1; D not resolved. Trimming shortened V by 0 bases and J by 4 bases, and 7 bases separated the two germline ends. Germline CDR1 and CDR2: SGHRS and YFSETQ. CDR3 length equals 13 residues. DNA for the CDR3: TGCGCCAGCAGCTTGGTAACAGCCACTGAAGCTTTCTTT. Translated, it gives CASSLVTATEAFF.

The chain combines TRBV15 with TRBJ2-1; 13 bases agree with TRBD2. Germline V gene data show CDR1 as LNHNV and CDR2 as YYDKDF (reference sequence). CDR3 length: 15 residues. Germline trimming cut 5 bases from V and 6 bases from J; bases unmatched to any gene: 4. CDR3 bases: TGTGCCACCAGCCGTACTAGCGGGGGGGCCAATGAGCAGTTCTTC. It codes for CATSRTSGGANEQFF.

CDR3 nucleotides: TGTGCCAGCAGCATAGAAGCCTCCGGGACAGGGGTCGGCTACACCTTC. Amino acid sequence: CASSIEASGTGVGYTF. The chain combines TRBV7-2 with TRBJ1-2, with 10 bases lining up with TRBD1. Trimming took 5 bases from V and 8 from J; bases not matched to a gene: 14. The germline V gene encodes CDR1 SGHTA and CDR2 FQGNSA. The CDR3 totals 16 residues.

CDR3 DNA sequence: TGTGCCAGCAGTACAGGGGGCTTTCGACGGACTGAAGCTTTCTTT. Amino acid sequence: CASSTGGFRRTEAFF. The chain has TRBV28 and TRBJ1-1, with TRBD1 matching over 9 bases. J lost 5 bases, V lost 5 bases, and 9 bases had no gene match. This CDR3 comprises 15 residues. The germline CDR1 and CDR2 sequences are MDHEN and SYDVKM.

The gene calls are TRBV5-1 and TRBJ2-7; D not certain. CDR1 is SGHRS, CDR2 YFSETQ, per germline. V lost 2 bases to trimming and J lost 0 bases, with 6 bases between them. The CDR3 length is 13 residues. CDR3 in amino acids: CASSLLPSYEQYF. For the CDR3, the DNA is TGCGCCAGCAGCTTACTTCCCTCCTACGAGCAGTACTTC.

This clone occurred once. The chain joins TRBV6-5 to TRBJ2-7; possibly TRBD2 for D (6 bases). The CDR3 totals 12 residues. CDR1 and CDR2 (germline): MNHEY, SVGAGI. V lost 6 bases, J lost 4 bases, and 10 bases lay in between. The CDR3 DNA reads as TGTGCCAGCAGGGACTACCGGTACGAGCAGTACTTC. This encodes CASRDYRYEQYF.

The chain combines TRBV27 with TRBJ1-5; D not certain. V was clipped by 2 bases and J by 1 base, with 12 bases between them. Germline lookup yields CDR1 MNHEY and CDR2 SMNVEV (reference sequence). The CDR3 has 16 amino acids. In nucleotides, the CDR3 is TGTGCCAGCAGTTTACTCGGAGGGAAGAGCAATCAGCCCCAGCATTTT. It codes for CASSLLGGKSNQPQHF.

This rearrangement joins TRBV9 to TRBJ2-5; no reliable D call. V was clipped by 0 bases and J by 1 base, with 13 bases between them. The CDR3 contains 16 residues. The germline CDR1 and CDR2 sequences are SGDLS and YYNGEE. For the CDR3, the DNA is TGTGCCAGCAGCGTAGCTACTGGTCTCCCCCAAGAGACCCAGTACTTC. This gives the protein CASSVATGLPQETQYF.

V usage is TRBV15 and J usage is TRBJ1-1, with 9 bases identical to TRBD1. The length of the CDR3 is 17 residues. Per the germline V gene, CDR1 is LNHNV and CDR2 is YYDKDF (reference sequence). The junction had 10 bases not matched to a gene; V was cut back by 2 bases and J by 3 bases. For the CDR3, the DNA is TGTGCCACCAGCAGACTTTCCGGACGGACAGGGGACACTGAAGCTTTCTTT. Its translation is CATSRLSGRTGDTEAFF. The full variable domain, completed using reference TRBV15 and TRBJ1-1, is DAMVIQNPRYQVTQFGKPVTLSCSQTLNHNVMYWYQQKSSQAPKLLFHYYDKDFNNEADTPDNFQSRRPNTSFCFLDIRSPGLGDTAMYLCATSRLSGRTGDTEAFFGQGTRLTVV.

CDR3 bases: TGTGCCAGCAGCCAAGGACAGGGTTATGGCACTGAAGCTTTCTTT. Translated: CASSQGQGYGTEAFF. This chain uses TRBV3-1 (or the pseudogene TRBV3-2) with TRBJ1-1; 7 bases are a match to TRBD1. CDR1 and CDR2 (germline): LGHDT, YNNKEL (reference sequence). The V and J ends lost 1 base and 4 bases, in that order; junction bases with no gene match: 6. The CDR3 runs 15 residues.

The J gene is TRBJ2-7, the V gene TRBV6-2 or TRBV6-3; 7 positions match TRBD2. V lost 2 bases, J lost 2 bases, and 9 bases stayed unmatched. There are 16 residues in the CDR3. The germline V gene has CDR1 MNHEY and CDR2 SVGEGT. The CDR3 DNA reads TGTGCCAGCAGTTACGGGCTCGGGGGGACCCCCTACGAGCAGTACTTC. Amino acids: CASSYGLGGTPYEQYF.

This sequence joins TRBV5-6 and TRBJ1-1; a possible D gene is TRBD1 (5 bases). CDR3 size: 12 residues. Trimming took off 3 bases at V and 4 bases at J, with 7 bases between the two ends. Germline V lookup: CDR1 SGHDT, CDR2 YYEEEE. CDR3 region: CASSSDSTEAFF. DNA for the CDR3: TGTGCCAGCAGCTCAGACAGCACTGAAGCTTTCTTT.

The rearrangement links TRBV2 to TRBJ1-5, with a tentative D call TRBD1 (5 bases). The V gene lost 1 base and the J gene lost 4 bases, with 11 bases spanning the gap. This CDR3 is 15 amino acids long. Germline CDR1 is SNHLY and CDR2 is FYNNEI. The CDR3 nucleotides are TGTGCCAGCAGTGAAGAGACAGCGCCAAATCAGCCCCAGCATTTT. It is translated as CASSEETAPNQPQHF.

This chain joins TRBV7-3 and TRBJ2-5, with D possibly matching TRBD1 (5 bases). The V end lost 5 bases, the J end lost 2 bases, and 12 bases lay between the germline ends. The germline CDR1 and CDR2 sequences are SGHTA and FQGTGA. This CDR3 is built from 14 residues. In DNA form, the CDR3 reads TGTGCCAGCAGCCTCGACAGTTTTCAAGAGACCCAGTACTTC. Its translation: CASSLDSFQETQYF.

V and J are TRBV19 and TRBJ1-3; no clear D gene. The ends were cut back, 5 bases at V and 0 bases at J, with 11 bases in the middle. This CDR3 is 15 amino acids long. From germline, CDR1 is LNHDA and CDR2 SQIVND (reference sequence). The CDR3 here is CASSPSVVSGNTIYF. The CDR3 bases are TGTGCCAGTAGTCCGTCCGTTGTCTCTGGAAACACCATATATTTT.

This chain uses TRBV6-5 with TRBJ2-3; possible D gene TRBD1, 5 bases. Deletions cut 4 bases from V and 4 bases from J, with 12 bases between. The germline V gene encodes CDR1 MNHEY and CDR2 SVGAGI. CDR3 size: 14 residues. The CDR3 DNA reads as TGTGCCAGCAGTTCCAGGGCTCTCCCAGATACGCAGTATTTT. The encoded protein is CASSSRALPDTQYF.